A single sample is the source of the 27 T cell receptor beta chains below, sequenced in a study of T cell changes during pregnancy in multiple sclerosis. Clones were read by immunoSEQ multiplex PCR, and TCRdb kept only the in-frame ones, dropping some. The sample shows around 71,000 clones, more than 90% of them seen only once. The sample consisted of peripheral blood, taken in the third trimester of pregnancy. These TCRs come from a female donor with multiple sclerosis, enrolled in a pregnancy study.

The chain uses TRBV7-9 and TRBJ2-7, with 11 bases matching TRBD2. The V gene's germline CDR1 is SEHNR and CDR2 FQNEAQ (reference sequence). V shed 4 bases and J 7 bases; nucleotides not matched to a gene: 6. The CDR3 is 14 residues long. The CDR3 protein is CASSYTSGSVEQYF. CDR3 in DNA: TGTGCCAGCAGCTATACTAGCGGGAGTGTTGAGCAGTACTTC.

V and J are TRBV2 and TRBJ2-3; 11 bases agree with TRBD2. This CDR3 comprises 16 residues. CDR1 SNHLY and CDR2 FYNNEI come from the germline V gene. The trim removed 3 bases at V and 4 bases at J, leaving 6 bases unmatched. CDR3 in DNA: TGTGCCAGCAGTGACCAACTAGCGGGAGATGCAGATACGCAGTATTTT. This sequence encodes CASSDQLAGDADTQYF.

The chain joins TRBV9 to TRBJ1-5; possible D gene TRBD1, 6 bases. Germline loops: CDR1 SGDLS, CDR2 YYNGEE. The CDR3 has 14 amino acids. V lost 3 bases and J 4 bases, leaving 11 bases between the germline ends. CDR3 nucleotide sequence: TGTGCCAGCAGCGCCGAGGGGGGGAATCAGCCCCAGCATTTT. Translated, it gives CASSAEGGNQPQHF.

The chain has TRBV28 and TRBJ2-4, with 11 bases that match TRBD1. The CDR3 loop spans 15 amino acids. Germline values: CDR1 MDHEN, CDR2 SYDVKM. With V trimmed by 4 bases and J by 5 bases, 4 bases remained unmatched. The CDR3 reads CASSSAGQGENIQYF. The CDR3 DNA is TGTGCCAGCAGTTCGGCGGGACAGGGGGAAAACATTCAGTACTTC.

The chain carries TRBV9 and TRBJ2-3, with TRBD2 identical over 12 bases. The CDR3 covers 16 residues. J gave up 5 bases and V 4 bases, and 8 bases lay outside the gene matches. CDR1 and CDR2 from the germline V gene are SGDLS and YYNGEE. For the CDR3, the DNA is TGTGCCAGCAGCTCTACGACTAGCGGGAGAGAAGATACGCAGTATTTT. This translates into CASSSTTSGREDTQYF.

The chain carries TRBV7-9 and TRBJ1-4, with unresolved D. Per the germline V gene, CDR1 is SEHNR and CDR2 is FQNEAQ (reference sequence). V lost 1 base, J lost 3 bases, and 9 bases lay in between. The CDR3 length is 15 residues. CDR3 region: CASSLDQDPNEKLFF. DNA for the CDR3: TGTGCCAGCAGCTTAGATCAGGATCCTAATGAAAAACTGTTTTTT.

The J gene is TRBJ2-2, the V gene TRBV2; a weak D match, TRBD1 (6 bases). CDR1 is SNHLY and CDR2 is FYNNEI in the germline V gene. Trimming took 5 bases from V and 1 from J, leaving 11 bases between them. This CDR3 region has 15 residues. The chain's CDR3 is CASSREGQNTGELFF. CDR3 coding DNA: TGTGCCAGCAGTCGCGAGGGACAGAACACCGGGGAGCTGTTTTTT.

The chain joins TRBV30 to TRBJ2-5; D might be TRBD1 (6 bases). Trimming removed 1 base at V and 0 bases at J, with 9 bases between. The CDR3 sequence is 14 residues long. The germline CDR1 and CDR2 sequences are GTSNPN and SVGIG (reference sequence). CDR3 nucleotide sequence: TGTGCCTGGAGTGAACAGGGCTACCAAGAGACCCAGTACTTC. This sequence encodes CAWSEQGYQETQYF.

This clone was found once. The chain joins TRBV5-1 to TRBJ1-2; TRBD1 aligns across 11 bases. The germline V gene encodes CDR1 SGHRS and CDR2 YFSETQ. J gave up 8 bases and V 3 bases, and 6 bases lay outside the gene matches. This CDR3 is built from 14 residues. CDR3 sequence reads: CASSWDRDRGGYTF. The CDR3, as DNA: TGCGCCAGCAGCTGGGACCGGGACAGGGGGGGCTACACCTTC.

The V gene is TRBV7-4, the J gene TRBJ2-7; the D is unclear. CDR1 and CDR2 (germline): SGHVT, SQSDAQ. Trimming took off 4 bases at V and 3 bases at J, with 4 bases between the two ends. This CDR3 region has 11 residues. CDR3 amino acids: CASSSFYEQYF. As DNA, the CDR3 is TGTGCCAGCAGCTCATTCTACGAGCAGTACTTC. Full variable domain (missing parts from reference TRBV7-4 and TRBJ2-7): GAGVSQSPRYKVAKRGRDVALRCDSISGHVTLYWYRQTLGQGSEVLTYSQSDAQRDKSGRPSGRFSAERPERSVSTLKIQRTEQGDSAVYLCASSSFYEQYFGPGTRLTVT.

This clone was detected only once. The V gene is TRBV7-3, the J gene TRBJ2-7; 8 bases fit TRBD2. The CDR3 totals 14 residues. The V gene's germline CDR1 is SGHTA and CDR2 FQGTGA. V was pared by 2 bases and J by 0 bases, with 0 bases of the junction left unmatched. The CDR3 loop reads CASSLAGGSYEQYF. Here the CDR3 DNA reads TGTGCCAGCAGCTTAGCGGGAGGCTCCTACGAGCAGTACTTC.

This clone has only one observation. The chain is built from TRBV5-1 and TRBJ2-5; the match to TRBD2 covers 9 bases. CDR3 size: 14 residues. CDR1 and CDR2 (germline): SGHRS, YFSETQ. Trimming at V came to 2 bases and at J to 4 bases, leaving 3 bases not matched to a gene. CDR3 nucleotides: TGCGCCAGCAGCTTAGGACTAGCGAGAGAGACCCAGTACTTC. It codes for CASSLGLARETQYF. Full variable domain (rest looked up from reference TRBV5-1 and TRBJ2-5): KAGVTQTPRYLIKTRGQQVTLSCSPISGHRSVSWYQQTPGQGLQFLFEYFSETQRNKGNFPGRFSGRQFSNSRSEMNVSTLELGDSALYLCASSLGLARETQYFGPGTRLLVL.

V and J are TRBV6-5 and TRBJ2-7; D may be TRBD1 (6 bases). The V gene lost 2 bases and the J gene lost 3 bases, with 14 bases spanning the gap. Germline assignment: CDR1 MNHEY and CDR2 SVGAGI. The CDR3 runs to 15 residues. CDR3 bases: TGTGCCAGCAGTTACGGGACAACTGGGGACTACGAGCAGTACTTC. This encodes CASSYGTTGDYEQYF.

The chain combines TRBV29-1 with TRBJ2-5; 9 positions agree with TRBD2. This CDR3 comprises 15 residues. Germline trimming cut 4 bases from V and 5 bases from J; bases unmatched to any gene: 11. Germline assignment: CDR1 SQVTM and CDR2 ANQGSEA. As DNA, the CDR3 is TGCAGCGTTGTCGGGGTTAGCGGGAGCCTTGAGACCCAGTACTTC. Its translation: CSVVGVSGSLETQYF.

The gene calls are TRBV5-4 and TRBJ2-5; 15 bases align to TRBD2. This CDR3 spans 16 amino acids. V trimming: 3 bases; J trimming: 5 bases; junction bases outside the gene matches: 5. Germline CDR1 and CDR2: SGHNT and YYREEE (reference sequence). CDR3 region: CASSSGLAGGGETQYF. CDR3 in DNA: TGTGCCAGCAGCTCGGGACTAGCGGGAGGCGGGGAGACCCAGTACTTC.

The chain carries TRBV29-1 and TRBJ2-1; 10 positions agree with TRBD2. The CDR3 loop spans 17 amino acids. V was clipped by 4 bases and J by 0 bases; unmatched bases: 9. Looked up from germline, CDR1 is SQVTM and CDR2 is ANQGSEA. The chain's CDR3 is CSVGGTSASSSYNEQFF. Written as DNA, the CDR3 is TGCAGCGTTGGCGGGACTAGCGCCTCGAGCTCCTACAATGAGCAGTTCTTC.

This chain joins TRBV6-5 and TRBJ2-5, with TRBD1 as a possible D gene (5 bases). This CDR3 spans 14 amino acids. V lost 6 bases, J lost 5 bases, and 16 bases lay in between. Germline CDR1 reads MNHEY; CDR2 reads SVGAGI. CDR3 residues: CASRITGLGETQYF. DNA for the CDR3: TGTGCCAGCAGAATCACAGGTTTGGGGGAGACCCAGTACTTC.

The chain recombines TRBV7-2 with TRBJ2-1; D perhaps matches TRBD2 (6 bases). CDR1 is SGHTA and CDR2 is FQGNSA in the germline V gene. This CDR3 is built from 15 residues. Trimming stripped 5 bases from V and 2 bases from J, with 13 bases between. The CDR3 loop reads CASSHTAGTYNEQFF. The DNA for the CDR3 is TGTGCCAGCAGCCATACAGCGGGTACCTACAATGAGCAGTTCTTC.

The rearrangement uses TRBV28 and TRBJ2-7; 8 positions agree with TRBD1. The CDR3 covers 14 residues. Per germline, CDR1 MDHEN and CDR2 SYDVKM. J was trimmed by 1 base and V by 3 bases; bases with no gene match: 2. CDR3 coding DNA: TGTGCCAGCAGTTTCCGGGACAGGTCCTACGAGCAGTACTTC. This codes for CASSFRDRSYEQYF.

This chain links TRBV4-1 with TRBJ2-5; 8 bases map to TRBD1. Germline CDR1 reads MGHRA; CDR2 reads YSYEKL. V shed 4 bases, J shed 7 bases, and the junction held 8 bases outside the gene matches. The CDR3 sequence is 14 residues long. Written as DNA, the CDR3 is TGCGCCAGCAGCCCTCAAGACAGGGGTGGGACCCAGTACTTC. Translating gives CASSPQDRGGTQYF.

The chain is built from TRBV4-2 and TRBJ2-1; perhaps TRBD2 as D (5 bases). The CDR3 sequence is 15 residues long. Germline CDR1 and CDR2: LGHNA and YNFKEQ. Trimming left V 4 bases short and J 4 bases short, with 14 bases between. CDR3 in DNA: TGTGCCAGCAGCCGGACCGACGGGGAATACAATGAGCAGTTCTTC. Translating gives CASSRTDGEYNEQFF.

The chain links TRBV19 to TRBJ2-2; the match to TRBD2 covers 12 bases. Germline trimming cut 3 bases from V and 6 bases from J; bases unmatched to any gene: 14. This CDR3 region has 19 residues. CDR1 and CDR2 (germline): LNHDA, SQIVND (reference sequence). CDR3 region: CASSMMASGRAQRAGELFF. The CDR3 DNA is TGTGCCAGTAGTATGATGGCTAGCGGGAGGGCCCAGCGGGCCGGGGAGCTGTTTTTT. Drawing the rest from reference TRBV19 and TRBJ2-2, the complete variable domain is DGGITQSPKYLFRKEGQNVTLSCEQNLNHDAMYWYRQDPGQGLRLIYYSQIVNDFQKGDIAEGYSVSREKKESFPLTVTSAQKNPTAFYLCASSMMASGRAQRAGELFFGEGSRLTVL.

This chain's CDR3 is CASSLAGMDGYTF. The DNA for the CDR3 is TGTGCCAGCAGCTTGGCAGGGATGGATGGCTACACCTTC. This sequence joins TRBV5-4 and TRBJ1-2, with D possibly being TRBD1 (5 bases). V shed 0 bases and J shed 6 bases, with 9 bases lying between them. This CDR3 region has 13 residues. CDR1 is SGHNT, CDR2 YYREEE, per germline (reference sequence).

This clone was seen only once. The chain has TRBV18 and TRBJ2-3, with D maybe TRBD1 (5 bases). V lost 3 bases, J lost 3 bases, and 10 bases lay in between. This CDR3 spans 14 amino acids. Germline lookup yields CDR1 KGHSH and CDR2 LQKENI. The CDR3 DNA reads TGTGCCAGCTCACCCAGCCAGGGAACAGATACGCAGTATTTT. It codes for CASSPSQGTDTQYF. Supplemented by reference TRBV18 and TRBJ2-3, the full variable domain reads NAGVMQNPRHLVRRRGQEARLRCSPMKGHSHVYWYRQLPEEGLKFMVYLQKENIIDESGMPKERFSAEFPKEGPSILRIQQVVRGDSAAYFCASSPSQGTDTQYFGPGTRLTVL.

The chain carries TRBV7-9 and TRBJ2-3; 8 bases match TRBD1. The CDR3 runs to 13 residues. Germline CDR1 SEHNR, CDR2 FQNEAQ (reference sequence). The ends lost 2 bases at V and 6 bases at J; junction bases unmatched: 1. The CDR3 spells CASSLSGGDTQYF. The CDR3 DNA sequence: TGTGCCAGCAGCTTATCAGGGGGCGATACGCAGTATTTT.

CDR3 amino acids: CASSLGGGFGTEAFF. In DNA, the CDR3 is TGTGCCAGCAGCTTGGGAGGAGGTTTTGGCACTGAAGCTTTCTTT. The chain links TRBV13 to TRBJ1-1; no reliable D call. The CDR3 has 15 amino acids. With 3 bases removed from V and 4 bases from J, the gap between germline ends came to 15 bases. Germline V gene data show CDR1 as PRHDT and CDR2 as FYEKMQ (reference sequence).

The table lists this clone with a few counts. J is TRBJ1-1 and V is TRBV28, with 7 bases matching TRBD1. The CDR3 totals 13 residues. The germline V gene has CDR1 MDHEN and CDR2 SYDVKM. V dropped 7 bases and J dropped 5; count of bases not matched to a gene: 7. CDR3: CASIYRGWTEAFF. DNA of the CDR3: TGTGCCAGCATCTACAGGGGTTGGACTGAAGCTTTCTTT.